This T cell receptor beta chain originates from a study of CD8+CD57+ T cells in acquired aplastic anemia. The CDR3 runs to 15 residues. V lost 6 bases and J lost 8; bases outside the gene matches: 11. Germline loops: CDR1 SNHLY, CDR2 FYNNEI. All sequencing subjects had displayed CD8+CD57+ cell expansion on flow cytometry. Profiling of TCR beta VDJ combinations and CDR3 sequences used genomic DNA as template. MiXCR was run by TCRdb on the reads, yielding one entry per CDR3 protein. The data contain some 150,000 distinct CDR3 sequences, 40% to 50% of them singletons. The chain couples TRBV2 to TRBJ1-4, with TRBD1 identical over 8 bases. The origin of this receptor is a human donor with aplastic anemia. The sequencing input was sorted CD4+, CD8+, or CD8+CD57+ T cells (not recorded which) from PBMCs. The DNA for the CDR3 is TGTGCCAGCAGCTTCGAGACAGGGGTCAGAGAAAAACTGTTTTTT. Its translation is CASSFETGVREKLFF.